The 17 T cell receptor beta chains below all came from one sample that was sequenced in a study of blood T cell repertoires in COVID-19. TCRdb's copy holds only in-frame clones and misses some; the assay was immunoSEQ multiplex PCR. Of some 310,000 clones in the sample, 85% to 90% were seen once. The source material was peripheral blood. All receptors come from a woman aged 35 to 49 with COVID-19, enrolled during active disease.

Comments on this clone: At the DNA level, this CDR3 is encoded by other sequences in the same sample as well. The rearrangement joins TRBV9 to TRBJ1-4, with unresolved D. V was cut by 3 bases and J by 0 bases, with 3 bases left in between. This CDR3 contains 13 residues. CDR1 is SGDLS, CDR2 YYNGEE, per germline. The CDR3 region is CASSAATNEKLFF. The CDR3 coding sequence is TGTGCCAGCAGCGCTGCAACTAATGAAAAACTGTTTTTT.

The chain carries TRBV7-2 and TRBJ1-6, with 7 positions matching TRBD1. The CDR3 runs 14 residues. V trimming: 3 bases; J trimming: 18 bases; junction bases outside the gene matches: 14. Germline CDR1 is SGHTA and CDR2 is FQGNSA. The DNA for the CDR3 is TGTGCCAGCAGCTTGAAACCACTTACAGGGGCTTACCACTTT. It translates to CASSLKPLTGAYHF.

The chain carries TRBV29-1 and TRBJ2-7, with 10 bases aligning to TRBD1. V shed 7 bases and J 5 bases; nucleotides not matched to a gene: 8. The CDR3 covers 13 residues. Germline CDR1 reads SQVTM; CDR2 reads ANQGSEA. This CDR3 reads CSAWGQGFNEQYF. In DNA, the CDR3 is TGCAGCGCCTGGGGACAGGGGTTTAACGAGCAGTACTTC.

The chain combines TRBV4-3 with TRBJ2-2, with D possibly matching TRBD1 (6 bases). The V gene lost 7 bases and the J gene lost 4 bases, with 19 bases spanning the gap. Germline V CDR1 and CDR2: LGHNA, YSLEER. The length of the CDR3 is 16 residues. This chain's CDR3 is CASNLSGAGLTGELFF. The CDR3 nucleotides read TGCGCCAGCAACTTATCAGGGGCCGGTCTCACCGGGGAGCTGTTTTTT.

The chain carries TRBV30 and TRBJ1-2; tentatively, D is TRBD1 (6 bases). V was clipped by 0 bases and J by 6 bases, with 20 bases between them. CDR3 length: 16 amino acids. Germline CDR1 is GTSNPN and CDR2 is SVGIG (reference sequence). CDR3 coding DNA: TGTGCCTGGAGTGTACCGAAGACAGGAAAGTGGAATGGCTACACCTTC. Protein product: CAWSVPKTGKWNGYTF.

J is TRBJ2-7 and V is TRBV7-9, with unresolved D. This CDR3 comprises 13 residues. V lost 1 base and J 2 bases, leaving 6 bases between the germline ends. From germline, CDR1 is SEHNR and CDR2 FQNEAQ (reference sequence). The CDR3: CASSLVAAYEQYF. CDR3 in DNA: TGTGCCAGCAGCTTAGTGGCAGCCTACGAGCAGTACTTC. Drawing the rest from reference TRBV7-9 and TRBJ2-7, the complete variable domain is DTGVSQNPRHKITKRGQNVTFRCDPISEHNRLYWYRQTLGQGPEFLTYFQNEAQLEKSRLLSDRFSAERPKGSFSTLEIQRTEQGDSAMYLCASSLVAAYEQYFGPGTRLTVT.

The chain uses TRBV30 and TRBJ1-1; 7 bases are a match to TRBD1. The CDR3 runs to 15 residues. Germline values: CDR1 GTSNPN, CDR2 SVGIG (reference sequence). V gave up 0 bases and J gave up 2 bases; unmatched junction bases: 6. The CDR3 DNA reads as TGTGCCTGGAGTGTTCCCTGGGACAGCAACACTGAAGCTTTCTTT. It translates to CAWSVPWDSNTEAFF.

This chain links TRBV27 with TRBJ2-1, with 11 bases lining up with TRBD2. Germline assignment: CDR1 MNHEY and CDR2 SMNVEV (reference sequence). The CDR3 extends over 16 amino acids. V shed 6 bases, J shed 10 bases, and the junction held 14 bases outside the gene matches. The CDR3: CASSKLAGVYNAEQFF. The CDR3 bases are TGTGCCAGCAGCAAACTAGCGGGGGTGTACAATGCGGAGCAGTTCTTC.

The chain is built from TRBV5-1 and TRBJ1-1; the match to TRBD1 covers 10 bases. The junction had 13 bases not matched to a gene; V was cut back by 3 bases and J by 8 bases. This CDR3 has 16 residues. Germline CDR1 and CDR2: SGHRS and YFSETQ. The CDR3 DNA is TGCGCCAGCAGCTCCCAAGGCGGACAGGGGGTTGGCGAAGCTTTCTTT. It encodes CASSSQGGQGVGEAFF.

The chain uses TRBV25-1 and TRBJ2-2, with TRBD2 matching over 8 bases. Per germline, CDR1 MGHDK and CDR2 SYGVNS. The CDR3 has 13 residues. J was trimmed by 5 bases and V by 9 bases; bases with no gene match: 5. This CDR3 reads CASGAGETGELFF. The CDR3 DNA follows: TGTGCCAGTGGAGCGGGAGAGACCGGGGAGCTGTTTTTT. The entire variable domain, with the rest obtained from reference TRBV25-1 and TRBJ2-2, is as follows: EADIYQTPRYLVIGTGKKITLECSQTMGHDKMYWYQQDPGMELHLIHYSYGVNSTEKGDLSSESTVSRIRTEHFPLTLESARPSHTSQYLCASGAGETGELFFGEGSRLTVL.

This chain connects TRBV3-1 (or the pseudogene TRBV3-2) to TRBJ2-7; 7 bases align to TRBD1. Trimming at V came to 6 bases and at J to 6 bases, leaving 14 bases not matched to a gene. The CDR3 is made up of 15 amino acids. Looked up from germline, CDR1 is LGHDT and CDR2 is YNNKEL (reference sequence). Here the CDR3 reads CASSPKPGQSSEQYF. The CDR3 DNA sequence: TGTGCCAGCAGTCCTAAACCGGGACAGTCATCCGAGCAGTACTTC.

The chain is built from TRBV12-3 or TRBV12-4 and TRBJ2-7, with D uncertain. Trimming removed 2 bases from V and 6 bases from J, with 8 bases in between. The CDR3 contains 12 residues. The CDR3: CASSLLLLEQYF. In nucleotides, the CDR3 is TGTGCCAGCAGTTTATTATTACTCGAGCAGTACTTC.

V gene TRBV4-3 combines with J gene TRBJ1-4, with D tentatively TRBD1 (5 bases). Germline V gene lookup returns CDR1 LGHNA and CDR2 YSLEER. This CDR3 has 17 amino acids. Trimming pared 1 base from V and 9 bases from J, leaving 21 bases between. This chain's CDR3 is CASSQAWQGSSEKKLFF. The CDR3 bases are TGCGCCAGCAGCCAAGCCTGGCAGGGATCAAGTGAGAAAAAACTGTTTTTT.

The chain uses TRBV25-1 and TRBJ1-5; D uncertain. The V end lost 3 bases, the J end lost 6 bases, and 12 bases lay between the germline ends. This CDR3 comprises 14 residues. Germline CDR1 MGHDK, CDR2 SYGVNS. CDR3 in DNA: TGTGCCAGCAGTGAGGACCAGCGGGCTCAGCCCCAGCATTTT. Its translation is CASSEDQRAQPQHF.

The chain couples TRBV19 to TRBJ1-2, with TRBD1 as a possible D gene (5 bases). Germline lookup yields CDR1 LNHDA and CDR2 SQIVND (reference sequence). Trimming took 3 bases from V and 2 from J, leaving 16 bases between them. CDR3 length: 16 residues. The CDR3 coding sequence is TGTGCCAGTAGTATGGAGGGGACTGCTGAAAACTATGGCTACACCTTC. Protein: CASSMEGTAENYGYTF.

This chain joins TRBV5-6 and TRBJ2-1; D gene ambiguous. The germline gives CDR1 SGHDT, CDR2 YYEEEE. Between the trimmed V and J ends, which lost 0 bases and 3 bases, there was a span of 4 bases. CDR3 length: 13 amino acids. In DNA, the CDR3 is TGTGCCAGCAGCTTGGACTACTACAATGAGCAGTTCTTC. As protein: CASSLDYYNEQFF.

The J gene is TRBJ2-7, the V gene TRBV4-3; maybe TRBD2 (6 bases). Germline loops: CDR1 LGHNA, CDR2 YSLEER. The CDR3 consists of 14 residues. The V and J ends lost 0 bases and 7 bases respectively, with 13 bases between them. CDR3 DNA: TGCGCCAGCAGCCAAGATGGGGGGTCCGAGGAGCAGTACTTC. Protein sequence: CASSQDGGSEEQYF.